The 26 T cell receptor beta chains reported below all come from one sample, sequenced in a study of blood T cell repertoires in COVID-19. The protocol was immunoSEQ multiplex PCR, while the TCRdb copy is restricted to in-frame clones and leaves out a portion. The sample consists of tens of thousands of clones, around 90% of them appearing once. The sample taken for sequencing was peripheral blood. The receptors were gathered from a man aged 45-65 years with active COVID-19.

The chain couples TRBV6-4 to TRBJ2-1, with D maybe TRBD2 (5 bases). Between the trimmed V and J ends, which lost 3 bases and 4 bases, there was a span of 13 bases. The CDR3 sequence is 15 residues long. Germline loops: CDR1 MRHNA, CDR2 SNTAGT. The CDR3, as DNA: TGTGCCAGCAGTGAAGCCGGGGATTATTACAATGAGCAGTTCTTC. It specifies CASSEAGDYYNEQFF.

This clone occurred once. The chain is built from TRBV25-1 and TRBJ2-5; 8 positions agree with TRBD2. Trimming cost V 3 bases and J 1 base; bases outside gene matches: 4. The CDR3 has 15 residues. Germline assignment: CDR1 MGHDK and CDR2 SYGVNS. For the CDR3, the DNA is TGTGCCAGCAGTGATAGCGGGACGGTCCAAGAGACCCAGTACTTC. Residues: CASSDSGTVQETQYF.

The V gene is TRBV19, the J gene TRBJ2-1; no reliable D call. CDR1 is LNHDA and CDR2 is SQIVND in the germline V gene (reference sequence). V lost 8 bases to trimming and J lost 2 bases, with 16 bases between them. The length of the CDR3 is 15 residues. The CDR3 loop reads CASGRSLGPYNEQFF. The DNA for the CDR3 is TGTGCCAGTGGTCGTTCACTGGGCCCCTACAATGAGCAGTTCTTC.

The J gene is TRBJ1-2, the V gene TRBV5-6; 8 bases line up with TRBD1. CDR1 SGHDT and CDR2 YYEEEE come from the germline V gene. With 4 bases clipped from V and 9 bases from J, the junction kept 11 bases outside the gene matches. The CDR3 totals 14 residues. This CDR3 reads CASSLGGGQGRYTF. CDR3 nucleotide sequence: TGTGCCAGCAGCCTGGGGGGTGGACAGGGCCGCTACACCTTC.

The rearrangement uses TRBV12-3 or TRBV12-4 and TRBJ2-2, with a weak D call TRBD1 (6 bases). The CDR3 contains 13 residues. V was shortened by 8 bases and J by 7 bases, with 14 bases between the two germline ends. In DNA form, the CDR3 reads TGTGCCAGCTCGAACAGGGCCGGCGGGGAGCTGTTTTTT. Amino acids: CASSNRAGGELFF.

This clone was counted between two and nine times. The chain uses TRBV27 and TRBJ1-6; D unclear. Trimming pared 5 bases from V and 9 bases from J, leaving 17 bases between. CDR3 length: 15 residues. Germline CDR1 and CDR2: MNHEY and SMNVEV (reference sequence). The CDR3 bases are TGTGCCAGCAGTGCCTTACGCATAAGGAGTTCACCCCTCCACTTT. It is translated as CASSALRIRSSPLHF.

DNA of the CDR3: TGTGCCAGCAGCCGTCTGGGCGCGGGAAATTATGAGCAGTTCTTC. Residues: CASSRLGAGNYEQFF. This chain joins TRBV11-3 and TRBJ2-1; D is possibly TRBD2 (6 bases). Germline V gives CDR1 SGHNT, CDR2 YENEEA. This CDR3 is built from 15 residues. Between the trimmed V and J ends, which lost 5 bases and 8 bases, there was a span of 19 bases.

This clone has more than one count but fewer than ten. The chain employs TRBV4-3 and TRBJ1-5, with D tentatively TRBD1 (5 bases). V lost 0 bases to trimming and J lost 2 bases, with 8 bases between them. CDR1 and CDR2 from the germline V gene are LGHNA and YSLEER. This CDR3 spans 15 amino acids. The CDR3 reads CASSQEWGGNQPQHF. The CDR3 nucleotides are TGCGCCAGCAGCCAAGAATGGGGGGGCAATCAGCCCCAGCATTTT.

As DNA, the CDR3 is TGTGCCAGCAGCCAAGATCCTCGGGACTACACAGATACGCAGTATTTT. Translation gives CASSQDPRDYTDTQYF. This sequence joins TRBV3-1 (or the pseudogene TRBV3-2) and TRBJ2-3, with 7 bases fitting TRBD2. Germline V gives CDR1 LGHDT, CDR2 YNNKEL (reference sequence). Unmatched junction bases numbered 5, after V lost 0 bases and J lost 2 bases. CDR3 length equals 16 residues.

The chain recombines TRBV11-2 with TRBJ2-3; no clear D. The V gene's germline CDR1 is SGHAT and CDR2 FQNNGV. Trimming pared 1 base from V and 7 bases from J, leaving 12 bases between. There are 14 residues in the CDR3. Here the CDR3 DNA reads TGTGCCAGCAGCTTAGTTGGAGCGATAAATACGCAGTATTTT. It encodes CASSLVGAINTQYF.

The genes are TRBV19 and TRBJ1-1, with D tentatively TRBD1 (6 bases). Germline V CDR1 and CDR2: LNHDA, SQIVND (reference sequence). V gave up 3 bases and J gave up 5 bases, with 13 bases separating them. This CDR3 has 14 amino acids. The CDR3 sequence is CASSMGWGRTEAFF. CDR3 nucleotides: TGTGCCAGTAGTATGGGGTGGGGGCGGACTGAAGCTTTCTTT.

This chain uses TRBV28 with TRBJ1-4; the D is unclear. The CDR3 extends over 13 amino acids. Per germline, CDR1 MDHEN and CDR2 SYDVKM. CDR3 residues: CAAGITTNEKLFF. For the CDR3, the DNA is TGTGCGGCCGGGATTACAACTAATGAAAAACTGTTTTTT.

This clone has just one count. V gene TRBV7-8 combines with J gene TRBJ1-2; 8 nucleotides align to TRBD1. Germline-derived CDR1 and CDR2 are SGHVS and FQNEAQ. The CDR3 loop spans 13 amino acids. The J segment lost 7 bases and the V segment lost 1 base, leaving 2 bases of the junction unmatched. DNA for the CDR3: TGTGCCAGCAGCTTAGGGACAGGGAGTGGCTACACCTTC. This sequence encodes CASSLGTGSGYTF.

V is TRBV6-2 or TRBV6-3 and J is TRBJ2-7, with D perhaps matching TRBD1 (5 bases). The CDR3 extends over 14 amino acids. Deletions cut 5 bases from V and 0 bases from J, with 11 bases between. Germline V gene data show CDR1 as MNHEY and CDR2 as SVGEGT. The CDR3 loop is CASSPHQGSYEQYF. The DNA for the CDR3 is TGTGCCAGCAGTCCACACCAGGGCTCCTACGAGCAGTACTTC.

The V call is TRBV5-8, the J call TRBJ1-2; 7 bases align to TRBD1. Trimming cost V 3 bases and J 3 bases; bases outside gene matches: 2. The germline CDR1 and CDR2 sequences are SGHTS and YDEGEE. The CDR3 is made up of 13 amino acids. CDR3 amino acids: CASSYGTDYGYTF. CDR3 nucleotides: TGTGCCAGCAGCTACGGGACAGACTATGGCTACACCTTC.

This clone appeared a single time. The chain has TRBV28 and TRBJ2-5; TRBD2 might be the D (6 bases). Germline values: CDR1 MDHEN, CDR2 SYDVKM. The V end lost 5 bases, the J end lost 4 bases, and 11 bases lay between the germline ends. This CDR3 spans 13 amino acids. For the CDR3, the DNA is TGTGCCAGCAGTGAAGGAGGGTCAGAGACCCAGTACTTC. It is translated as CASSEGGSETQYF.

The chain carries TRBV5-6 and TRBJ1-5; 8 nucleotides agree with TRBD1. The CDR3 runs to 16 residues. Germline CDR1 and CDR2: SGHDT and YYEEEE. Trimming removed 5 bases from V and 0 bases from J; junction bases left unmatched: 7. The CDR3: CASSLWDRSSNQPQHF. The CDR3 nucleotides read TGTGCCAGCAGTTTATGGGACAGGTCTAGCAATCAGCCCCAGCATTTT.

V and J are TRBV18 and TRBJ1-1; no firm D call. The CDR3 extends over 14 amino acids. CDR1 and CDR2 from the germline V gene are KGHSH and LQKENI. V gave up 10 bases and J gave up 2 bases, with 17 bases separating them. CDR3 sequence (DNA): TGTGCCACCCAGACTAGACACTTAAACACTGAAGCTTTCTTT. Translated, it gives CATQTRHLNTEAFF. Supplemented by reference TRBV18 and TRBJ1-1, the full variable domain reads NAGVMQNPRHLVRRRGQEARLRCSPMKGHSHVYWYRQLPEEGLKFMVYLQKENIIDESGMPKERFSAEFPKEGPSILRIQQVVRGDSAAYFCATQTRHLNTEAFFGQGTRLTVV.

V gene TRBV27 combines with J gene TRBJ1-1; perhaps TRBD1 as D (5 bases). In germline, CDR1 is MNHEY, CDR2 SMNVEV (reference sequence). The CDR3 is 13 amino acids. V shed 2 bases and J shed 8 bases, with 12 bases lying between them. DNA for the CDR3: TGTGCCAGCAGTTTACGGGAGGGGTTCGAAGCTTTCTTT. Encoded protein: CASSLREGFEAFF.

This clone was observed a handful of times. V gene TRBV15 combines with J gene TRBJ2-3; D may be TRBD1 (5 bases). V lost 3 bases and J 1 base, leaving 11 bases between the germline ends. Germline CDR1 is LNHNV and CDR2 is YYDKDF (reference sequence). The CDR3 covers 15 residues. CDR3 region: CATSSRVIGTDTQYF. DNA for the CDR3: TGTGCCACCAGCAGCAGGGTAATCGGCACAGATACGCAGTATTTT.

The V call is TRBV2, the J call TRBJ1-2; no clear D gene. Germline CDR1 is SNHLY and CDR2 is FYNNEI. The germline V and J ends were trimmed by 10 bases and 4 bases, with 13 bases remaining between them. The CDR3 sequence is 12 residues long. DNA for the CDR3: TGTGCCACGACGATGGGCGTCTATGGCTACACCTTC. It specifies CATTMGVYGYTF.

This clone was counted a single time. The chain's CDR3 is CASSFSDRMNTEAFF. The CDR3 DNA reads TGTGCCAGCAGCTTCTCCGACAGGATGAACACTGAAGCTTTCTTT. The chain combines TRBV5-6 with TRBJ1-1; possible D gene TRBD1, 6 bases. With 2 bases removed from V and 0 bases from J, the gap between germline ends came to 11 bases. CDR3 length: 15 residues. Per the germline V gene, CDR1 is SGHDT and CDR2 is YYEEEE.

The genes are TRBV4-2 and TRBJ2-6; the D is unclear. The V gene's germline CDR1 is LGHNA and CDR2 YNFKEQ. The CDR3 has 14 residues. V shed 1 base and J shed 4 bases, with 5 bases lying between them. The CDR3 region is CASSQGAGANVLTF. The CDR3, as DNA: TGTGCCAGCAGCCAAGGGGCCGGGGCCAACGTCCTGACTTTC.

The chain couples TRBV11-3 to TRBJ2-5; TRBD1 is a possible D gene (5 bases). Germline V gene sequence: CDR1 SGHNT, CDR2 YENEEA. The CDR3 consists of 14 residues. With 7 bases removed from V and 1 base from J, the gap between germline ends came to 13 bases. The CDR3 region is CASKGPTVQETQYF. The CDR3 nucleotides read TGTGCCAGCAAGGGCCCGACAGTCCAAGAGACCCAGTACTTC.

The chain carries TRBV18 and TRBJ1-2, with D possibly matching TRBD1 (6 bases). Trimming took off 6 bases at V and 3 bases at J, with 11 bases between the two ends. The germline gives CDR1 KGHSH, CDR2 LQKENI. There are 13 residues in the CDR3. The CDR3 sequence: CASSPRQDYGYTF. DNA of the CDR3: TGTGCCAGCTCCCCCCGACAGGACTATGGCTACACCTTC.

This clone was recorded only once. This chain links TRBV30 with TRBJ2-3; 7 bases are a match to TRBD2. The V gene's germline CDR1 is GTSNPN and CDR2 SVGIG (reference sequence). The CDR3 consists of 14 residues. With 1 base clipped from V and 5 bases from J, the junction kept 6 bases outside the gene matches. CDR3 sequence reads: CAWSGVGGRDTQYF. CDR3 DNA: TGTGCCTGGAGTGGCGTTGGCGGGAGAGATACGCAGTATTTT.